One T cell receptor (beta chain) is described in this entry. Its antigen is currently unknown. This sample is drawn from a study of long-term antiretroviral therapy in people with HIV. Germline CDR1 is SGHTA and CDR2 is FQGNSA. Trimming removed 5 bases from V and 7 bases from J, with 17 bases in between. CDR3 length equals 15 residues. Findings and limits, study-wide: Unavailable data included ART adherence, viral resistance and therapy changes (switches in treatment).

Run at survey level, the immunoSEQ assay was version v3.0. Assay: immunoSEQ multiplex PCR; the TCRdb copy retains only in-frame clones and omits some. The sample records about 17,000 clones, 76% being singletons. People in the study who had HIV all got their treatment in the United States. Prior to DNA extraction, the samples held about 0.95-11 million cryopreserved PBMC. The chain has TRBV7-2 and TRBJ2-2; weak D call: TRBD2 (6 bases). The TCR originated in a woman between 45 and 60 years old with HIV. The sample was unsorted PBMCs, taken around 2.4 years before starting antiretroviral therapy. The CDR3 nucleotides read TGTGCCAGCAGCGTGGTAGGGCGGGGTGACGGGGAGCTGTTTTTT. It specifies CASSVVGRGDGELFF.